These 5 T cell receptor beta chains were sequenced from one sample in a study of OX40 agonist ivuxolimab in advanced cancers. Profiled with immunoSEQ multiplex PCR; TCRdb holds only in-frame clones, not every one. The repertoire includes some 82,000 clones, 94% of them detected once, and approximately 11% sits in the top ten. Sample: CD4+ or CD8+ T cells sorted from blood, taken in a trial of the OX40 agonist ivuxolimab. These receptor sequences come from an adult with an advanced solid tumor such as melanoma, head and neck, liver or kidney cancer.

The chain joins TRBV4-2 to TRBJ2-7, with D possibly TRBD2 on 6 matching bases. V lost 4 bases, J lost 0 bases, and 10 bases lay in between. This CDR3 spans 14 amino acids. Germline loops: CDR1 LGHNA, CDR2 YNFKEQ. CDR3 amino acids: CASSRGLSSYEQYF. DNA of the CDR3: TGTGCCAGCAGCCGGGGACTGAGCTCCTACGAGCAGTACTTC.

This chain uses TRBV6-4 with TRBJ2-3, with 7 bases aligning to TRBD1. Trimming cost V 7 bases and J 2 bases; bases outside gene matches: 18. Germline assignment: CDR1 MRHNA and CDR2 SNTAGT. The CDR3 runs 18 residues. The CDR3 coding sequence is TGTGCCAGCAATAGCCCTAGGGGGCCTCACCCTGTCACAGATACGCAGTATTTT. It codes for CASNSPRGPHPVTDTQYF.

The rearrangement uses TRBV6-5 and TRBJ2-5; perhaps TRBD1 as D (6 bases). Germline V lookup: CDR1 MNHEY, CDR2 SVGAGI. V was cut by 2 bases and J by 8 bases, with 12 bases left in between. The CDR3 spans 13 residues. The CDR3 loop reads CASSYGTQNTQYF. The CDR3 nucleotides read TGTGCCAGCAGTTACGGGACACAGAATACCCAGTACTTC.

The chain is built from TRBV15 and TRBJ1-4, with TRBD1 as a possible D gene (6 bases). Germline lookup yields CDR1 LNHNV and CDR2 YYDKDF (reference sequence). The CDR3 runs 14 residues. V lost 3 bases to trimming and J lost 8 bases, with 13 bases between them. The DNA for the CDR3 is TGTGCCACCAGCAGCGGGGGGGCTGGAGAAAAACTGTTTTTT. It yields the protein CATSSGGAGEKLFF.

The V and J genes are TRBV7-9 and TRBJ2-1; 11 nucleotides match TRBD1. V lost 5 bases to trimming and J lost 3 bases; unmatched junction nucleotides: 9. The germline V gene encodes CDR1 SEHNR and CDR2 FQNEAQ (reference sequence). This CDR3 spans 17 amino acids. The DNA for the CDR3 is TGTGCCAGCAGCACCCCCGGCGGGACAGGGGGCTACAATGAGCAGTTCTTC. Protein: CASSTPGGTGGYNEQFF.